The 2 T cell receptor beta chains below all came from one sample that was sequenced in a study of shared clonotypes between healthy human individuals. Sequencing was performed with immunoSEQ multiplex PCR; in TCRdb, only in-frame clones are kept and a portion is missing. Here the sample spans millions of clones, about 94% being singletons. Selected positively for CCR7 and CD45RO-negative, naive CD8 cells excluded terminally differentiated effector memory CD45RA+ cells. What was sequenced was naive CD8+ T cells sorted from blood. The receptor set was obtained from a man between 18 and 29 years old in good health.

The V gene is TRBV6-5, the J gene TRBJ1-2, with D possibly matching TRBD1 (5 bases). The CDR3 runs 14 residues. CDR1 is MNHEY, CDR2 SVGAGI, per germline. V was trimmed by 6 bases and J by 6 bases, leaving 17 bases between them. The CDR3 protein is CASSHFGGEDGYTF. As DNA, the CDR3 is TGTGCCAGCAGCCACTTTGGAGGGGAGGATGGCTACACCTTC.

The count of this clone is one. The same CDR3 is also encoded by other DNA sequences in this sample. CDR3 residues: CASSPGPNYEQYF. The CDR3 DNA reads TGCGCCAGCAGCCCGGGACCGAATTACGAGCAGTACTTC. V gene TRBV5-1 combines with J gene TRBJ2-7; D could derive from TRBD1 or TRBD2 (5 bases each). The V and J ends lost 4 bases and 4 bases respectively, with 12 bases between them. There are 13 residues in the CDR3. CDR1 is SGHRS and CDR2 is YFSETQ in the germline V gene.